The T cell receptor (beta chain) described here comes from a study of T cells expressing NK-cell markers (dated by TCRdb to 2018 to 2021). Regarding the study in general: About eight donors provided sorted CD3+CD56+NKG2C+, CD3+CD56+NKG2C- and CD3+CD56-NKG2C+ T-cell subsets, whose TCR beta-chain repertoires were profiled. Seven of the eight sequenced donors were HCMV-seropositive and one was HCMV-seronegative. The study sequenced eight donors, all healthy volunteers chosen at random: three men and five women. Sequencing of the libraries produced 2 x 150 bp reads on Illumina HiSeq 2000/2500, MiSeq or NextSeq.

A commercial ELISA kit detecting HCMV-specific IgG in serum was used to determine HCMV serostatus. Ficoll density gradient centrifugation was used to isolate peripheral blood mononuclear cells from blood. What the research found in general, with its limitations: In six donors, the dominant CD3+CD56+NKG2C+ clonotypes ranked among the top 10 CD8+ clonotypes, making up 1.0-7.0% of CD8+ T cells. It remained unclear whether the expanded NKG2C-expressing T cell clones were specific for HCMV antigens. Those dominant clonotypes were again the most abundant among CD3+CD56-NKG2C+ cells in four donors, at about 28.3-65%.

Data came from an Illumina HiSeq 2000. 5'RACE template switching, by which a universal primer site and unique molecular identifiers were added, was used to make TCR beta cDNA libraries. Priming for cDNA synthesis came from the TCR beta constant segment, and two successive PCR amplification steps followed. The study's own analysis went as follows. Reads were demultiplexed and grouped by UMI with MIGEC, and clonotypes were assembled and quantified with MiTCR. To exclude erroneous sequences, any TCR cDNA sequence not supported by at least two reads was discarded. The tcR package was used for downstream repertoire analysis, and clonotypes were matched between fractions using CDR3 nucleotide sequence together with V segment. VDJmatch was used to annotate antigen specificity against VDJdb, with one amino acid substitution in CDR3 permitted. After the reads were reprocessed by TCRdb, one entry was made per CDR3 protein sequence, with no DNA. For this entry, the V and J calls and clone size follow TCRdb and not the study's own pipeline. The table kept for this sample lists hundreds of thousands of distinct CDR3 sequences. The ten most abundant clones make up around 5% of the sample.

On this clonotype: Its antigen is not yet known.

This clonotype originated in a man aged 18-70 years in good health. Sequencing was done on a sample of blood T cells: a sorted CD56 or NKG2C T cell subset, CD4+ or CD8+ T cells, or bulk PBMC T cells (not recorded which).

The CDR3: CASRNDRVETQYF. The chain couples TRBV7-8 to TRBJ2-5; there is no DNA to check the TCRdb D call of TRBD1. The CDR3 goes from the cysteine to the phenylalanine over 13 residues. The nucleotide record is missing. According to the germline V gene, CDR1 reads SGHVS and CDR2 reads FQNEAQ.